A single sample gave rise to the 19 T cell receptor beta chains below, sequenced in a study of blood T cells in healthy people across ages. The authors ran a second PCR of 7 to 11 cycles using a sample-barcoded 5' primer and a J-beta primer mix. TCRdb re-derived calls from the 5' RACE reads in MiXCR, one entry per CDR3 protein. The top ten hold 15% to 20% of the sample, which has roughly 500,000 distinct CDR3 sequences, roughly 28% seen once. The sample comprised blood. These receptors originate from a woman in her 70s in good health.

The chain employs TRBV5-1 and TRBJ2-5; 7 nucleotides match TRBD1. Near its end, the DNA agrees better with TRBJ2-7, so the J call may be wrong. The CDR3 consists of 15 residues. The germline V gene encodes CDR1 SGHRS and CDR2 YFSETQ. CDR3 coding DNA: TGCGCCAGCAGCCTTGTATCAGGGGGTCTCTACGAGCAGTACTTC. It specifies CASSLVSGGLYEQYF.

This clonotype appeared a few times. The rearrangement uses TRBV20-1 and TRBJ1-4, with 7 bases matching TRBD1. Germline V CDR1 and CDR2: DFQATT, SNEGSKA (reference sequence). J lost 7 bases, V lost 4 bases, and 9 bases had no gene match. This CDR3 contains 14 residues. The CDR3 DNA sequence: TGCAGTGCTATCCAGGGGGTGGAGGGTGAAAAACTGTTTTTT. It is translated as CSAIQGVEGEKLFF.

This clonotype was picked up many times. The V gene is TRBV7-8, the J gene TRBJ2-2, with 9 bases matching TRBD2. V was clipped by 7 bases and J by 4 bases; unmatched bases: 7. From germline, CDR1 is SGHVS and CDR2 FQNEAQ. The CDR3 runs 15 residues. This chain's CDR3 is CASTPRRGGTGELFF. The CDR3 DNA reads as TGTGCCAGCACCCCGAGGCGGGGGGGCACCGGGGAGCTGTTTTTT.

The gene calls are TRBV7-2 and TRBJ2-3; TRBD1 aligns across 8 bases. Germline V CDR1 and CDR2: SGHTA, FQGNSA. J gave up 6 bases and V 0 bases, and 14 bases lay outside the gene matches. The CDR3 consists of 18 residues. The CDR3 coding sequence is TGTGCCAGCAGCTTAGCGACCTTCAGGGACAGGTTACCCGATACGCAGTATTTT. Translation: CASSLATFRDRLPDTQYF.

J is TRBJ2-5 and V is TRBV7-2; D is possibly TRBD1 (6 bases). The CDR3 has 16 amino acids. Per the germline V gene, CDR1 is SGHTA and CDR2 is FQGNSA. V lost 2 bases to trimming and J lost 0 bases, with 13 bases between them. The DNA of the CDR3 is TGTGCCAGCAGCTTAAACAGAGGGGACAACCAAGAGACCCAGTACTTC. Translating it yields CASSLNRGDNQETQYF. Full variable domain (missing parts from reference TRBV7-2 and TRBJ2-5): GAGVSQSPSNKVTEKGKDVELRCDPISGHTALYWYRQSLGQGLEFLIYFQGNSAPDKSGLPSDRFSAERTGGSVSTLTIQRTQQEDSAVYLCASSLNRGDNQETQYFGPGTRLLVL.

This clonotype was seen a few times. This chain connects TRBV20-1 to TRBJ1-1, with D possibly TRBD1 on 6 matching bases. The germline V and J ends were trimmed by 0 bases and 1 base, with 9 bases remaining between them. The CDR3 has 14 amino acids. Germline V gene sequence: CDR1 DFQATT, CDR2 SNEGSKA (reference sequence). This chain's CDR3 is CSARDQGGNTEAFF. The CDR3 DNA is TGCAGTGCTAGAGATCAAGGGGGGAACACTGAAGCTTTCTTT.

J is TRBJ2-3 and V is TRBV29-1; 8 bases agree with TRBD2. The germline CDR1 and CDR2 sequences are SQVTM and ANQGSEA. The CDR3 totals 14 residues. Trimming at V came to 2 bases and at J to 5 bases, leaving 6 bases not matched to a gene. CDR3 nucleotides: TGCAGCGTTGAACGGGGGGGCCGTTTAGATACGCAGTATTTT. This encodes CSVERGGRLDTQYF.

This clonotype was observed a few times. J is TRBJ1-2 and V is TRBV7-3, with D unclear. This CDR3 has 14 residues. V was clipped by 5 bases and J by 5 bases, with 15 bases between them. The V gene's germline CDR1 is SGHTA and CDR2 FQGTGA. This chain's CDR3 is CASSPSGVGYGYTF. CDR3 sequence (DNA): TGTGCCAGCAGCCCCAGTGGCGTTGGTTATGGCTACACCTTC. Variable domain in full (rest from reference TRBV7-3 and TRBJ1-2): GAGVSQTPSNKVTEKGKYVELRCDPISGHTALYWYRQSLGQGPEFLIYFQGTGAADDSGLPNDRFFAVRPEGSVSTLKIQRTERGDSAVYLCASSPSGVGYGYTFGSGTRLTVV.

The rearrangement uses TRBV2 and TRBJ2-2, with a tentative D call TRBD1 (6 bases). The length of the CDR3 is 16 residues. From germline, CDR1 is SNHLY and CDR2 FYNNEI. The V end was cut by 5 bases, the J end by 1 base, with 14 bases between. For the CDR3, the DNA is TGTGCCAGCAGTATAGAACGGACAGTGAACACCGGGGAGCTGTTTTTT. Its protein product is CASSIERTVNTGELFF. Full variable domain (missing parts from reference TRBV2 and TRBJ2-2): EPEVTQTPSHQVTQMGQEVILRCVPISNHLYFYWYRQILGQKVEFLVSFYNNEISEKSEIFDDQFSVERPDGSNFTLKIRSTKLEDSAMYFCASSIERTVNTGELFFGEGSRLTVL.

This clonotype has only a few counts. The chain joins TRBV4-2 to TRBJ2-1, with D perhaps TRBD1 (5 bases). Germline V lookup: CDR1 LGHNA, CDR2 YNFKEQ. The CDR3 extends over 14 amino acids. The V gene lost 0 bases and the J gene lost 13 bases, with 16 bases spanning the gap. This CDR3 is CASSQESATGDQFF. DNA for the CDR3: TGTGCCAGCAGCCAAGAGTCGGCCACAGGTGACCAGTTCTTC.

The chain combines TRBV5-1 with TRBJ2-4; D is ambiguous. Trimming removed 0 bases from V and 7 bases from J, with 11 bases in between. The germline CDR1 and CDR2 sequences are SGHRS and YFSETQ. The CDR3 loop spans 14 amino acids. CDR3 DNA: TGCGCCAGCAGCTTGGAGGGATCTGAGAACATTCAGTACTTC. It encodes CASSLEGSENIQYF.

V usage is TRBV9 and J usage is TRBJ2-1; the match to TRBD2 covers 9 bases. The CDR3 runs 15 residues. Germline V CDR1 and CDR2: SGDLS, YYNGEE. J lost 8 bases, V lost 3 bases, and 9 bases had no gene match. In nucleotides, the CDR3 is TGTGCCAGCAGCGGAGGGACTAGCTCTAATTATGAGCAGTTCTTC. Its protein product is CASSGGTSSNYEQFF.

This clonotype was detected a few times. The chain joins TRBV7-2 to TRBJ2-3; the D is unclear. The CDR3 is 13 amino acids. CDR1 is SGHTA, CDR2 FQGNSA, per germline. V was trimmed by 3 bases and J by 5 bases, leaving 9 bases between them. CDR3 sequence: CASSFRSGDTQYF. The CDR3 region has the DNA TGTGCCAGCAGCTTCAGATCGGGAGATACGCAGTATTTT.

This clonotype was picked up many times. The chain combines TRBV7-3 with TRBJ2-1, with D tentatively TRBD2 (7 bases). The V gene's germline CDR1 is SGHTA and CDR2 FQGTGA. The V end lost 5 bases, the J end lost 0 bases, and 11 bases lay between the germline ends. The CDR3 runs to 15 residues. CDR3 in amino acids: CASSPRGGSYNEQFF. The CDR3 DNA sequence: TGTGCCAGCAGCCCAAGGGGGGGCTCCTACAATGAGCAGTTCTTC.

This clonotype was counted a few times. V is TRBV12-3 or TRBV12-4 and J is TRBJ2-3, with D perhaps TRBD2 (6 bases). The CDR3 length is 15 residues. The germline V and J ends were trimmed by 0 bases and 6 bases, with 13 bases remaining between them. CDR3 protein: CASSLAGGPSDTQYF. CDR3 coding DNA: TGTGCCAGCAGTTTAGCGGGAGGCCCCTCGGATACGCAGTATTTT.

The CDR3 loop is CSATQTGKSSYEQYF. CDR3 in DNA: TGCAGTGCAACGCAGACAGGGAAGAGCTCCTACGAGCAGTACTTC. The gene calls are TRBV20-1 and TRBJ2-7; TRBD1 matches 7 bases. Germline values: CDR1 DFQATT, CDR2 SNEGSKA (reference sequence). This CDR3 is 15 amino acids long. V was clipped by 6 bases and J by 0 bases; unmatched bases: 11.

The CDR3 here is CASSQDLRERSYGYTF. In DNA, the CDR3 is TGCGCCAGCAGCCAAGATCTTCGGGAGCGTAGCTATGGCTACACCTTC. The chain couples TRBV4-3 to TRBJ1-2; no definite D call. The CDR3 spans 16 residues. V lost 0 bases, J lost 4 bases, and 15 bases lay in between. CDR1 is LGHNA and CDR2 is YSLEER in the germline V gene.

This chain uses TRBV5-1 with TRBJ2-1; 10 nucleotides agree with TRBD1. The V and J ends lost 1 base and 12 bases, in that order; junction bases with no gene match: 13. The germline V gene encodes CDR1 SGHRS and CDR2 YFSETQ. CDR3 size: 16 residues. CDR3 amino acids: CASSLSPGQGSLGQFF. The CDR3 DNA follows: TGCGCCAGCAGCTTGTCGCCGGGACAGGGGTCCCTTGGGCAGTTCTTC.

The chain carries TRBV20-1 and TRBJ1-1; possible D gene TRBD1, 6 bases. This CDR3 spans 14 amino acids. Between the trimmed V and J ends, which lost 3 bases and 5 bases, there was a span of 16 bases. In germline, CDR1 is DFQATT, CDR2 SNEGSKA (reference sequence). CDR3 region: CSASGGGRRTEAFF. CDR3 bases: TGCAGTGCTAGCGGTGGGGGGCGCCGAACTGAAGCTTTCTTT.